The following is a T cell receptor (beta chain) sequence with its context. The antigen is not known. The CDR3 runs 15 residues. Germline CDR1 SQVTM, CDR2 ANQGSEA. The V segment lost 2 bases and the J segment 3 bases; nucleotides outside the gene matches: 7. This specimen comes from a study of cytomegalovirus exposure and HLA in healthy donors. General observations from the study: Sequencing likely caused a cluster of highly shared sequence variants.

Healthy bone marrow donors made up the donor group. The PCR ran on 60 Vbeta and 13 Jbeta primers. Generated by immunoSEQ multiplex PCR, the TCRdb table keeps only in-frame clones and is missing some. The profile covers about 180,000 clones, with approximately 84% appearing a single time and around 0.97% taken by the ten largest. The chain employs TRBV29-1 and TRBJ2-3; 8 positions match TRBD2. The sample comprised PBMCs. The source is a man in his thirties or forties in good health and CMV-seronegative. This CDR3 is CSVEKASGRTDTQYF. CDR3 bases: TGCAGCGTTGAAAAGGCTAGCGGGCGTACAGATACGCAGTATTTT.